This TCR beta chain was recorded in a study of blood T cell repertoires in COVID-19. Germline trimming cut 8 bases from V and 0 bases from J; bases unmatched to any gene: 13. The CDR3 runs 18 residues. CDR1 and CDR2 from the germline V gene are MRHNA and SNTAGT. As handled by the study authors: Cell counts per sample came from amplifying reference gene primers. Here immunoSEQ multiplex PCR was the method, and the copy in TCRdb shows in-frame clones only, minus some. V and J calls and clone size are as listed in that table; D and trimming were resolved from the DNA. The sample consists of about 150,000 clones, approximately 87% of them appearing once.

The chain is built from TRBV6-4 and TRBJ2-1, with 10 bases lining up with TRBD2. The TCR was taken from a woman aged 50 to 60 who had recovered from COVID-19. The sequenced sample consisted of PBMCs or T cells enriched from blood (not recorded which). In nucleotides, the CDR3 is TGTGCCAGCGCTCCGGTAGCGGGGGGCCGAAGCTCCTACAATGAGCAGTTCTTC. It codes for CASAPVAGGRSSYNEQFF.